These 5 T cell receptor beta chains share one sample of origin, sequenced in a study of blood T cells in healthy people across ages. Primed by a sample-barcoded 5' primer and a J-beta primer mix, a second PCR proceeded for about 7 to 11 cycles. From the 5' RACE reads, TCRdb called clonotypes with MiXCR, one entry per CDR3 protein. Found here are approximately 2,000,000 distinct CDR3 sequences, around 40% of them singletons; the top ten hold 20% to 25%. Sequencing input: blood. The receptor set was obtained from a human donor in good health.

This clonotype turned up a few times. The rearrangement joins TRBV6-2 or TRBV6-3 to TRBJ2-4; D gene uncertain. The germline V gene encodes CDR1 MNHEY and CDR2 SVGEGT. V lost 2 bases, J lost 0 bases, and 20 bases lay in between. The CDR3 extends over 19 amino acids. CDR3 nucleotide sequence: TGTGCCAGCAGTTACGTTGCGCGCCCCCCCGAGGAAGCCAAAAACATTCAGTACTTC. Translated, it gives CASSYVARPPEEAKNIQYF.

With regard to this clonotype: A much larger clone sits a single nucleotide away, making a read error possible. The V and J genes are TRBV4-1 and TRBJ2-5, with TRBD2 matching 7 bases. The CDR3 totals 15 residues. CDR1 and CDR2 from the germline V gene are MGHRA and YSYEKL. This CDR3 reads CAGSQLPSGQETQYF. Written as DNA, the CDR3 is TGCGCCGGCAGCCAACTACCTAGCGGACAAGAGACCCAGTACTTC.

The V call is TRBV6-6, the J call TRBJ2-5; 11 bases map to TRBD2. This CDR3 contains 16 residues. Trimming cost V 0 bases and J 5 bases; bases outside gene matches: 5. Germline V gives CDR1 MNHNY, CDR2 SVGAGI (reference sequence). CDR3 in amino acids: CASSYSTSGAWETQYF. CDR3 DNA sequence: TGTGCCAGCAGTTACTCGACTAGCGGGGCGTGGGAGACCCAGTACTTC.

In nucleotides, the CDR3 is TGTGCCAGCAGTGAATTAGAGGAAGCTTTCTTT. It specifies CASSELEEAFF. The chain uses TRBV25-1 and TRBJ1-1; D is unclear. The CDR3 extends over 11 amino acids. Trimming cost V 1 base and J 8 bases, with 5 bases left between them. Per germline, CDR1 MGHDK and CDR2 SYGVNS.

This clonotype occurred a few times. The V gene is TRBV5-1, the J gene TRBJ2-2; D is uncertain. The CDR3 sequence is 15 residues long. Trimming removed 0 bases at V and 1 base at J, with 7 bases between. Germline assignment: CDR1 SGHRS and CDR2 YFSETQ. CDR3 loop: CASSLGQMNTGELFF. DNA for the CDR3: TGCGCCAGCAGCTTGGGCCAAATGAACACCGGGGAGCTGTTTTTT.